This T cell receptor beta chain was documented in a study of graft-versus-host responses after intestinal transplantation. Study information: Transplants given to recipients were multivisceral, liver-intestinal, or isolated intestinal. Tacrolimus plus steroids were given to all recipients for approximately 3 years, preceded by anti-thymocyte globulin induction.

Notes on this clone: Antigen unknown.

Libraries were prepared by immunoSEQ multiplex PCR; TCRdb keeps only in-frame clonotypes and omits some of them. The sample records about 15,000 clones, around three fifths being singletons. Processed graft tissue released its intraepithelial and lamina propria lymphocytes. The CDR3 is 15 amino acids. Trimming took off 4 bases at V and 0 bases at J, with 10 bases between the two ends. CDR1 is SNHLY and CDR2 is FYNNEI in the germline V gene. Study-wide findings and caveats: Peak levels of circulating GvH clones tracked with early post-transplant HvG declines.

The J gene is TRBJ1-3, the V gene TRBV2; possible D gene TRBD1, 6 bases. This sequence originates from a human patient who received an intestinal transplant, so some T cells may come from the graft donor. The specimen comprised ileum tissue, sampled 524 days after transplant. The CDR3 DNA is TGTGCCAGCAGTGTGACAGGAGGCTCTGGAAACACCATATATTTT. This encodes CASSVTGGSGNTIYF. Filled out from reference TRBV2 and TRBJ1-3, the complete variable domain reads EPEVTQTPSHQVTQMGQEVILRCVPISNHLYFYWYRQILGQKVEFLVSFYNNEISEKSEIFDDQFSVERPDGSNFTLKIRSTKLEDSAMYFCASSVTGGSGNTIYFGEGSWLTVV.